The clone carrying this T cell receptor (beta chain) occurred many times. The antigen is undetermined. Bone marrow was sampled from every patient at the time of active disease. The data are from a study of read filtering for tumor transcriptome and immune sequencing. Study outcomes and limitations: The sorted CD138-negative fraction was a mixed bone marrow immune population, not purified T cells. IR-seq and RNA-seq agreed better without single-read clonotypes.

The CDR3 spans 12 residues. V lost 7 bases and J 7 bases, leaving 10 bases between the germline ends. From 400 to 450 ng of RNA, a library with molecular barcoded alpha/delta and beta/gamma adaptors was made. One entry per CDR3 protein results from TCRdb running MiXCR on the reads. The data hold around 140,000 distinct CDR3 sequences, with around 13% observed a single time. This chain connects TRBV12-3 or TRBV12-4 to TRBJ2-2; D unclear. This receptor was taken from a donor aged 40 or over with multiple myeloma. The sample was a population of CD138-negative cells sorted from bone marrow. The CDR3 here is CASTLADGELFF. The CDR3 DNA sequence: TGTGCCAGCACCCTCGCGGACGGGGAGCTGTTTTTT.